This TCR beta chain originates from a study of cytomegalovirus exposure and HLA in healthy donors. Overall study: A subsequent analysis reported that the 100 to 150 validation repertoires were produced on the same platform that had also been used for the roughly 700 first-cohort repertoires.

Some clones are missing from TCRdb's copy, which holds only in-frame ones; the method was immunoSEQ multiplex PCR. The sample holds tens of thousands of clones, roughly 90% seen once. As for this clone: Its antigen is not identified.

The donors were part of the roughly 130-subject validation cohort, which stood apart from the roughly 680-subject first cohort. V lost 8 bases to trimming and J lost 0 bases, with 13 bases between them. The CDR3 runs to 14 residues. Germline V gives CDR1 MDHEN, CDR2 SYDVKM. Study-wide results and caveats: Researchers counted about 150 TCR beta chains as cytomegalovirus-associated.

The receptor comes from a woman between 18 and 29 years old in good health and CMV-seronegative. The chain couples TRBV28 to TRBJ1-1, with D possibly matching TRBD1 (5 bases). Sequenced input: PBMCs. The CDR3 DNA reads TGTGCCAGCCAAGACGGGGGACTGAACACTGAAGCTTTCTTT. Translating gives CASQDGGLNTEAFF.